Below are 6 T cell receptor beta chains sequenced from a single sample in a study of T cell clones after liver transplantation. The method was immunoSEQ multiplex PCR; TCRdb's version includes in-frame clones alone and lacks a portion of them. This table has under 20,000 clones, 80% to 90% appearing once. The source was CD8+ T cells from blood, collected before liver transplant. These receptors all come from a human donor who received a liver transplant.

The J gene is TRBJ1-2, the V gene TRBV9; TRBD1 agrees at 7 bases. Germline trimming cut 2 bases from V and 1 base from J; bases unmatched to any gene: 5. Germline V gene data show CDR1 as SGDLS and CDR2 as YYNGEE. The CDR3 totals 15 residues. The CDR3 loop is CASSVGTVYNYGYTF. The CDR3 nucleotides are TGTGCCAGCAGCGTCGGGACAGTCTATAACTATGGCTACACCTTC. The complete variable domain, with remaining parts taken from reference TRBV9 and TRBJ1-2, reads DSGVTQTPKHLITATGQRVTLRCSPRSGDLSVYWYQQSLDQGLQFLIQYYNGEERAKGNILERFSAQQFPDLHSELNLSSLELGDSALYFCASSVGTVYNYGYTFGSGTRLTVV.

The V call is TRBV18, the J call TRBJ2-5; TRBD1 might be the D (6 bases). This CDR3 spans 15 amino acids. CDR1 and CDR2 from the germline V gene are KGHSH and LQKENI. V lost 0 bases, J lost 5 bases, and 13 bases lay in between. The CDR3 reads CASSPPTGSGETQYF. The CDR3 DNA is TGTGCCAGCTCACCACCCACAGGGTCTGGGGAGACCCAGTACTTC.

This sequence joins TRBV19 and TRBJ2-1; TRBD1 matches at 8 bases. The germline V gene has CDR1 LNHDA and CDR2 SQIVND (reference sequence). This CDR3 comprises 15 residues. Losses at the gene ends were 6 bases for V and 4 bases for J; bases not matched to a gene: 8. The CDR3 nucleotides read TGTGCCAGTAGCCCCCTCGGACAGGGTTACAATGAGCAGTTCTTC. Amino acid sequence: CASSPLGQGYNEQFF.

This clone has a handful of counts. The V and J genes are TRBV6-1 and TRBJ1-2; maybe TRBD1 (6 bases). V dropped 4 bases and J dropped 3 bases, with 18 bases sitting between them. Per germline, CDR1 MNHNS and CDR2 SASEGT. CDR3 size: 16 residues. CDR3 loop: CASSGDPRGTHYGYTF. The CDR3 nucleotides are TGTGCCAGCAGTGGGGATCCCAGGGGAACCCACTATGGCTACACCTTC.

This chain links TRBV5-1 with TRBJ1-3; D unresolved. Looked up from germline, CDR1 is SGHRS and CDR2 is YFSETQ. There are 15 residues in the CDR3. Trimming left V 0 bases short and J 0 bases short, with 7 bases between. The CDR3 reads CASSLDRSSGNTIYF. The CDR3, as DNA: TGCGCCAGCAGCTTGGACCGGTCCTCTGGAAACACCATATATTTT.

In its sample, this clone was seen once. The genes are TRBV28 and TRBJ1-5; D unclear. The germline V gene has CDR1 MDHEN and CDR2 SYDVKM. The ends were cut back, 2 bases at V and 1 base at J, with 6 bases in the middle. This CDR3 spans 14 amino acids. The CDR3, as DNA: TGTGCCAGCAGTTTAAATTGGAGCAATCAGCCCCAGCATTTT. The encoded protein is CASSLNWSNQPQHF.